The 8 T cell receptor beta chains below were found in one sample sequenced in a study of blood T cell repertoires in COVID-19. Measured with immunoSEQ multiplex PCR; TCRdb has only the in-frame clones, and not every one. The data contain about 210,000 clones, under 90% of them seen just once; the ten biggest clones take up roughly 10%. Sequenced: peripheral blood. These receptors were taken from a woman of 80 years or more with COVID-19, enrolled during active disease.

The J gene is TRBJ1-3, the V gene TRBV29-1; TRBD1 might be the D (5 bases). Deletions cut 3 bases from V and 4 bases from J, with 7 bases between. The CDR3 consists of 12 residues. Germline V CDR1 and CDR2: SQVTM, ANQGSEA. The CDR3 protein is CSVDPGGNTIYF. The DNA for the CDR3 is TGCAGCGTTGACCCAGGGGGAAACACCATATATTTT.

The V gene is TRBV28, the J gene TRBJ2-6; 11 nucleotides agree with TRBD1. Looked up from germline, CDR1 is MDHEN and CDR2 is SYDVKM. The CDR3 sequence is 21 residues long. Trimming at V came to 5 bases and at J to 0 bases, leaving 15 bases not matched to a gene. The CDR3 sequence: CASSPPNLGQGASSGANVLTF. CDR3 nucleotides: TGTGCCAGCAGTCCACCAAACCTAGGACAGGGGGCGAGCTCTGGGGCCAACGTCCTGACTTTC.

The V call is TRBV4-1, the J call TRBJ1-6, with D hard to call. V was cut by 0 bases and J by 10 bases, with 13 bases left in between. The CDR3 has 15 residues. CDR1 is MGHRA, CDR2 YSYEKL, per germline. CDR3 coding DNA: TGCGCCAGCAGCCAAGATCGGGGAAACTACTCACCCCTCCACTTT. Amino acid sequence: CASSQDRGNYSPLHF.

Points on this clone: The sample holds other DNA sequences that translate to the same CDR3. CDR3 sequence (DNA): TGTGCCAGCAGTTCTCCGGGACAGAACTATGGCTACACCTTC. It is translated as CASSSPGQNYGYTF. This chain uses TRBV28 with TRBJ1-2, with TRBD1 matching 7 bases. CDR3 size: 14 residues. Germline V gene sequence: CDR1 MDHEN, CDR2 SYDVKM. The V and J ends lost 4 bases and 2 bases, in that order; junction bases with no gene match: 4.

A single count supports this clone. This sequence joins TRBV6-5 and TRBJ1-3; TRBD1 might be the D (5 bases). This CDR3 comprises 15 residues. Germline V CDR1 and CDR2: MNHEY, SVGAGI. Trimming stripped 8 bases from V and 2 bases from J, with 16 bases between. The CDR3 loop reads CASCPLRGAGNTIYF. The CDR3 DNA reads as TGTGCCAGCTGCCCACTACGGGGGGCTGGAAACACCATATATTTT.

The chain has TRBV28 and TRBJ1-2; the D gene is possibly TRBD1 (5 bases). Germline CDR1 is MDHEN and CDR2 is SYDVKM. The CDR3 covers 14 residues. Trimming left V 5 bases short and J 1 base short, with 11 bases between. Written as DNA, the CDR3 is TGTGCCAGCAGTCTACCGGGACTTAACTATGGCTACACCTTC. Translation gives CASSLPGLNYGYTF.

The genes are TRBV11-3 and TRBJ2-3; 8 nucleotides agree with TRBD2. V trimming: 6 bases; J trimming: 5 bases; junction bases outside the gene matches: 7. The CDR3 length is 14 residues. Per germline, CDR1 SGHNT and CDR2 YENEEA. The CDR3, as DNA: TGTGCCAGCAGGCCCACCGGGGGGGGAGATACGCAGTATTTT. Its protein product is CASRPTGGGDTQYF.

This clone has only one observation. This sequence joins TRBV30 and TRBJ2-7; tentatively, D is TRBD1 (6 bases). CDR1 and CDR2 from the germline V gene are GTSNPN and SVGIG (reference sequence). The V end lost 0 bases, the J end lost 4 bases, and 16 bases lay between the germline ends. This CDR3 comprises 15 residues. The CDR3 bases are TGTGCCTGGAGTGTACTAGGACAGCCTCCTTACGAGCAGTACTTC. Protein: CAWSVLGQPPYEQYF.